These T cell receptor beta chains were read from a single sample in a study of T cells after yellow fever vaccination. In TCRdb, the 5' RACE reads were re-called with MiXCR into one record per CDR3 protein. The sample records roughly 250,000 distinct CDR3 sequences, 10% to 15% being singletons. The specimen was CD4+ T cells sorted from PBMCs, collected 45 days after the yellow fever booster vaccination. Receptors were obtained from a man between 25 and 39 years old who received the YFV17D yellow fever vaccine. CDR3s include the opening cysteine and the closing phenylalanine or tryptophan. Fields, in order: CDR3 DNA, CDR3 protein, J gene, D gene, V gene, clone size. A D gene is named only where the DNA matches it firmly. Clone size appears in some rows only: once, few, many, or a class for an expanded clone.

TGCAGCGTTGATAGGGGTCTTGGCTACACCTTC	CSVDRGLGYTF	TRBJ1-2	.	TRBV29-1	few
TGTGCCAGCAGCGTGACAGGGGGACGTGCCACCGGGGAGCTGTTTTTT	CASSVTGGRATGELFF	TRBJ2-2	TRBD1	TRBV9	.
TGTGCCAGCAGCTTACGCGGGAGGGAGGATGAGCAGTTCTTC	CASSLRGREDEQFF	TRBJ2-1	TRBD2	TRBV7-2	.
TGTGCCAGCAGCCCGCGGACAGGACACTACGAGCAGTACTTC	CASSPRTGHYEQYF	TRBJ2-7	TRBD1	TRBV7-2	.
TGTGCCAGCAGTGGGGGTAGCGGGAAGCAGTACTTC	CASSGGSGKQYF	TRBJ2-7	TRBD2	TRBV25-1	few
TGTGCCAGCAGCTTAGGGGTGACCCAGTACTTC	CASSLGVTQYF	TRBJ2-5	.	TRBV7-2	few
TGCGCCAGCAGCAACGAGGCTTTGGAGCAGTACTTC	CASSNEALEQYF	TRBJ2-7	.	TRBV5-1	.
TGCGCCAGCAGCGCCTCCGGGACCCCAACCTACAATGAGCAGTTCTTC	CASSASGTPTYNEQFF	TRBJ2-1	.	TRBV5-1	few
TGTGCCAGCGGCCCCACCCCGACAGGGGGCCGTGAAGCTTTCTTT	CASGPTPTGGREAFF	TRBJ1-1	TRBD1	TRBV16	.
TGTGCCACGCAGGACAGAACCTACGAGCAGTACTTC	CATQDRTYEQYF	TRBJ2-7	.	TRBV28	few
TGCGCCAGCAGCTCGGGTGGGGCTACCGGGGAGCTGTTTTTT	CASSSGGATGELFF	TRBJ2-2	.	TRBV5-1	few
TGCGCCAGCAGCCAAGAAAGTGTCAGGGGGCATGGCTACACCTTC	CASSQESVRGHGYTF	TRBJ1-2	TRBD1	TRBV4-3	few
TGCAGTGCCCCGGATGGTACGGACTATGGCTACACCTTC	CSAPDGTDYGYTF	TRBJ1-2	.	TRBV20-1	many
TGTGCCAGCAGCTTATGGAGTAGCGGGAGGAGTTCAGAGACCCAGTACTTC	CASSLWSSGRSSETQYF	TRBJ2-5	TRBD2	TRBV7-2	few
TGCGCCAGCAGCTCTCTGGGAGGGCCAGAGACCCAGTACTTC	CASSSLGGPETQYF	TRBJ2-5	TRBD2	TRBV5-1	few
TGCAGTGCTTCCCTCAAAAACATTCAGTACTTC	CSASLKNIQYF	TRBJ2-4	.	TRBV20-1	.
TGTGCCAGCAGCTCGACCCGGGCGGGGGACCCCGGGGAGCTGTTTTTT	CASSSTRAGDPGELFF	TRBJ2-2	TRBD2	TRBV7-8	few
TGTGCCAGTAGTATCGGAAGGGAGGAGACCCAGTACTTC	CASSIGREETQYF	TRBJ2-5	.	TRBV19	.
TGTGCCAGCAGTCGACTAGGGGCCGCAGATACGCAGTATTTT	CASSRLGAADTQYF	TRBJ2-3	.	TRBV7-2	.
TGTGCCAGCTCAACTGGGTTAGTCTCCTACGAGCAGTACTTC	CASSTGLVSYEQYF	TRBJ2-7	.	TRBV18	.
TGTGCCAGCAGCGTAGCGGGACAGGGGGCTTCAGATACGCAGTATTTT	CASSVAGQGASDTQYF	TRBJ2-3	TRBD1	TRBV9	.
TGTGCCAGCAGTTACCGGGGACGAGAGACCCAGTACTTC	CASSYRGRETQYF	TRBJ2-5	.	TRBV6-5	many
TGCAGTGCTAGGCTCGAGCAAACTAGCGGGATCTCCTACGAGCAGTACTTC	CSARLEQTSGISYEQYF	TRBJ2-7	TRBD2	TRBV20-1	.
TGCGCCAGCAGCCAAGATCTAGGGGAAATGTATGGCTACACCTTC	CASSQDLGEMYGYTF	TRBJ1-2	.	TRBV4-3	few
TGCAGTGCTAAACGGAGCGGGACCACAGATACGCAGTATTTT	CSAKRSGTTDTQYF	TRBJ2-3	TRBD2	TRBV20-1	.
TGTGCCACCAGTGAACCGACTCAGGGTGGCGGCTACACCTTC	CATSEPTQGGGYTF	TRBJ1-2	.	TRBV24-1	.
TGTGCCAGCAGGGAGGCCCACGAGCAGTACTTC	CASREAHEQYF	TRBJ2-7	.	TRBV12-3/TRBV12-4	few
TGCAGTGCTAGATTTGGGCCCCCGGACACTGAAGCTTTCTTT	CSARFGPPDTEAFF	TRBJ1-1	.	TRBV20-1	.
TGCAGTGCTCCTAGCGGGAGAGGAAACAATGAGCAGTTCTTC	CSAPSGRGNNEQFF	TRBJ2-1	TRBD2	TRBV20-1	.
TGTGCCAGCAGCGGTAGCGGCTGGGATACGCAGTATTTT	CASSGSGWDTQYF	TRBJ2-3	.	TRBV11-3	few
TGTGCCAGCAGTTTGGCGACTTCCACCGGGGAGCTGTTTTTT	CASSLATSTGELFF	TRBJ2-2	.	TRBV12-3/TRBV12-4	few
TGCGCCAGCAGCAACGCACAGGGGACTGGGGCCAACGTCCTGACTTTC	CASSNAQGTGANVLTF	TRBJ2-6	TRBD1	TRBV5-1	many
TGCAGTGCTAGAGCTACCGGGACCTGGGACCCTGAAGCTTTCTTT	CSARATGTWDPEAFF	TRBJ1-1	.	TRBV20-1	few
TGTGCCAGCAGCTTTCGGTCTAGCGGCTACAATGAGCAGTTCTTC	CASSFRSSGYNEQFF	TRBJ2-1	TRBD2	TRBV7-2	few
TGTGCCAGCAGCTTAGTCCGGCTTAACAATGAGCAGTTCTTC	CASSLVRLNNEQFF	TRBJ2-1	.	TRBV11-2	.
TGTGCCAGCAGCTTGGGCGGGAGAGGCTCCTACGAGCAGTACTTC	CASSLGGRGSYEQYF	TRBJ2-7	TRBD2	TRBV7-2	many
TGCAGTGCTAGAGATTTGGTAGCGGGAGCCGCAAAAAACATTCAGTACTTC	CSARDLVAGAAKNIQYF	TRBJ2-4	TRBD2	TRBV20-1	.
TGTGCCAGCAGTCGCGAGGGAGGGACAGTTCCACTCCACTTT	CASSREGGTVPLHF	TRBJ1-6	TRBD1	TRBV12-3/TRBV12-4	.
TGCGCCAGCAGCCGGGACGGGCGGAGCTCCTACAATGAGCAGTTCTTC	CASSRDGRSSYNEQFF	TRBJ2-1	.	TRBV5-1	few
TGTGCCAGCAGTACTAGAACAGATACGCAGTATTTT	CASSTRTDTQYF	TRBJ2-3	.	TRBV7-2	few
TGTGCCAGCAGTTTAAGGGGACTGGTCGAGCAGTACTTC	CASSLRGLVEQYF	TRBJ2-7	.	TRBV12-3/TRBV12-4	many
TGCAGTGCTAGAGTATTCGGGCGGATCACCGGGGAGCTGTTTTTT	CSARVFGRITGELFF	TRBJ2-2	.	TRBV20-1	few
TGTGCCAGCAGCCAAGATCCCGGACTAGCGGCCTTGGAGCAGTACTTC	CASSQDPGLAALEQYF	TRBJ2-7	TRBD2	TRBV4-2	.
TGTGCCAGCAGCTTAGACTGGCGGGAGGGCCGGGATGAGCAGTTCTTC	CASSLDWREGRDEQFF	TRBJ2-1	TRBD2	TRBV7-9	.
TGTGCCAGCAGCTTAGGGTCGACAGGCCACGGAAACATTCAGTACTTC	CASSLGSTGHGNIQYF	TRBJ2-4	.	TRBV7-9	few
TGTGCCATCAGTGATCCCGAGGGCGGGACAGGGATCAACGAGCAGTACTTC	CAISDPEGGTGINEQYF	TRBJ2-7	TRBD1	TRBV10-3	.
TGCGCCAGCAGAGCGGCCCTAGCCAAAAACATTCAGTACTTC	CASRAALAKNIQYF	TRBJ2-4	.	TRBV5-1	few
TGCAGTGCTACCCCTCTTCCTCTATTCGAGGGCGGGAGGCAGGAGACCCAGTACTTC	CSATPLPLFEGGRQETQYF	TRBJ2-5	TRBD2	TRBV20-1	.
TGTGCCAGCAGCTCGCTCGGGACTAGCTCCTACAATGAGCAGTTCTTC	CASSSLGTSSYNEQFF	TRBJ2-1	TRBD2	TRBV28	few
TGCGCCAGCAGCTTGGGGGGCGGTCCACAGGAGACCCAGTACTTC	CASSLGGGPQETQYF	TRBJ2-5	.	TRBV5-1	.
TGCAGTGCTAGCGCTTGGCTGCAGCTTAGTCACTATGGCTACACCTTC	CSASAWLQLSHYGYTF	TRBJ1-2	.	TRBV20-1	many
TGCGCCAGCAGCTCCGGACATACGCAAGAGACCCAGTACTTC	CASSSGHTQETQYF	TRBJ2-5	.	TRBV5-1	few
TGTGCCAGTAAAGGACTAGCGGACACCGGGGAGCTGTTTTTT	CASKGLADTGELFF	TRBJ2-2	TRBD2	TRBV19	.
TGTGCCAGCAGCGGACAGGTGAGGAACACTGAAGCTTTCTTT	CASSGQVRNTEAFF	TRBJ1-1	TRBD1	TRBV7-8	.
TGTGCCAGTAGTTTGACCTATAAAGCTAACTATGGCTACACCTTC	CASSLTYKANYGYTF	TRBJ1-2	.	TRBV19	few